What follows are 3 T cell receptor beta chains derived from one specimen sequenced in a study of blood T cell repertoires in COVID-19. Measured with immunoSEQ multiplex PCR; TCRdb has only the in-frame clones, and not every one. The table has more than 95,000 clones, 75% to 90% seen once. The material sequenced was peripheral blood. The receptor set was obtained from a woman older than 75 with COVID-19, enrolled during active disease.

The chain combines TRBV6-6 with TRBJ2-7, with 10 bases identical to TRBD2. In germline, CDR1 is MNHNY, CDR2 SVGAGI (reference sequence). J was trimmed by 2 bases and V by 10 bases; bases with no gene match: 11. This CDR3 comprises 15 residues. The CDR3, as DNA: TGTGCCACCAACCCCAGCGGGGGGGGGACCTACGAGCAGTACTTC. Its protein product is CATNPSGGGTYEQYF.

As concerns this clone: Other DNA sequences of this sample code for an identical CDR3. The gene calls are TRBV6-5 and TRBJ1-1; 7 bases are a match to TRBD1. From germline, CDR1 is MNHEY and CDR2 SVGAGI. V was clipped by 6 bases and J by 7 bases; unmatched bases: 2. CDR3 size: 11 residues. CDR3 sequence (DNA): TGTGCCAGCAGGCGACAGGGTGAAGCTTTCTTT. Translating it yields CASRRQGEAFF.

This rearrangement joins TRBV5-6 to TRBJ2-1, with D uncertain. The V and J ends lost 4 bases and 0 bases respectively, with 14 bases between them. The germline V gene has CDR1 SGHDT and CDR2 YYEEEE. This CDR3 spans 16 amino acids. CDR3 bases: TGTGCCAGCAGCCAACCGACTCCTCACTCCTACAATGAGCAGTTCTTC. Translating it yields CASSQPTPHSYNEQFF.